The 24 T cell receptor beta chains listed next were all sequenced from one sample in a study of lymphopenia after photon versus proton radiotherapy. Measured with immunoSEQ multiplex PCR; TCRdb has only the in-frame clones, and not every one. The data hold 55,000 to 70,000 clones, with roughly 93% observed a single time. Specimen: peripheral blood, collected from a patient treated with photon-based radiotherapy. These receptors all come from a woman aged 70 to 79 with pancreatic cancer.

The DNA for the CDR3 is TGTGCCAGCAGGCCAGCTCCGGGGACTAGCGGGGCTAGCACAGATACGCAGTATTTT. Its translation: CASRPAPGTSGASTDTQYF. V is TRBV2 and J is TRBJ2-3, with 13 bases aligning to TRBD2. Germline CDR1 and CDR2: SNHLY and FYNNEI. The ends lost 6 bases at V and 0 bases at J; junction bases unmatched: 12. CDR3 length: 19 amino acids. The entire variable domain, with the rest obtained from reference TRBV2 and TRBJ2-3, is as follows: EPEVTQTPSHQVTQMGQEVILRCVPISNHLYFYWYRQILGQKVEFLVSFYNNEISEKSEIFDDQFSVERPDGSNFTLKIRSTKLEDSAMYFCASRPAPGTSGASTDTQYFGPGTRLTVL.

CDR3 residues: CASSPSTISYEQYF. As DNA, the CDR3 is TGTGCCAGCTCACCAAGTACCATCTCCTACGAGCAGTACTTC. The V gene is TRBV18, the J gene TRBJ2-7; D gene ambiguous. Between the trimmed V and J ends, which lost 2 bases and 0 bases, there was a span of 8 bases. CDR3 length: 14 amino acids. CDR1 and CDR2 (germline): KGHSH, LQKENI.

This chain uses TRBV19 with TRBJ1-1; 7 bases are a match to TRBD1. Per the germline V gene, CDR1 is LNHDA and CDR2 is SQIVND (reference sequence). The CDR3 has 17 residues. The trim removed 4 bases at V and 1 base at J, leaving 12 bases unmatched. CDR3 bases: TGTGCCAGTAGTACCCGTCGCCGGGGACAGACGAACACTGAAGCTTTCTTT. Translation: CASSTRRRGQTNTEAFF.

The chain joins TRBV11-2 to TRBJ2-7; D ambiguous. The germline V gene encodes CDR1 SGHAT and CDR2 FQNNGV. Deletions cut 4 bases from V and 3 bases from J, with 7 bases between. This CDR3 is built from 12 residues. CDR3 protein: CASSSESYEQYF. In nucleotides, the CDR3 is TGTGCCAGCAGCTCCGAGAGCTACGAGCAGTACTTC.

This chain joins TRBV2 and TRBJ2-4; 11 positions match TRBD2. The CDR3 covers 16 residues. Trimming removed 4 bases from V and 0 bases from J; junction bases left unmatched: 2. Looked up from germline, CDR1 is SNHLY and CDR2 is FYNNEI. The CDR3 here is CASSGLAGLAKNIQYF. Here the CDR3 DNA reads TGTGCCAGCAGTGGACTAGCGGGGTTAGCCAAAAACATTCAGTACTTC.

The chain recombines TRBV11-3 with TRBJ2-5, with no clear D. V lost 5 bases, J lost 2 bases, and 9 bases lay in between. This CDR3 is built from 13 residues. Germline-derived CDR1 and CDR2 are SGHNT and YENEEA. CDR3 region: CASSLNQQETQYF. DNA of the CDR3: TGTGCCAGCAGCCTGAACCAACAAGAGACCCAGTACTTC.

The chain uses TRBV18 and TRBJ2-7, with TRBD1 matching 7 bases. The length of the CDR3 is 15 residues. Per the germline V gene, CDR1 is KGHSH and CDR2 is LQKENI. V trimming: 6 bases; J trimming: 1 base; junction bases outside the gene matches: 9. The CDR3 region is CASSMDRLGSYEQYF. CDR3 sequence (DNA): TGTGCCAGCTCTATGGACAGGCTCGGGTCCTACGAGCAGTACTTC.

The CDR3 region has the DNA TGTGCCAGCAGTAGAGACAGGGTTGCAAACATTCAGTACTTC. As protein: CASSRDRVANIQYF. This chain links TRBV2 with TRBJ2-4; 7 bases are shared with TRBD1. CDR3 length: 14 residues. V trimming: 5 bases; J trimming: 6 bases; junction bases outside the gene matches: 7. The germline V gene encodes CDR1 SNHLY and CDR2 FYNNEI. The full variable domain, completed using reference TRBV2 and TRBJ2-4, is EPEVTQTPSHQVTQMGQEVILRCVPISNHLYFYWYRQILGQKVEFLVSFYNNEISEKSEIFDDQFSVERPDGSNFTLKIRSTKLEDSAMYFCASSRDRVANIQYFGAGTRLSVL.

V gene TRBV21-1 combines with J gene TRBJ2-1; no DNA check was done on the table's D call, TRBD2. TRBV21-1 constitutes a pseudogene. The CDR3 consists of 15 residues. The CDR3 sequence: CASSKVGRSGGEQFF. For the CDR3, the DNA is TGTGCCAGCAGCAAAGTAGGGCGTTCGGGGGGTGAGCAGTTCTTC.

The CDR3 DNA reads TGCGCCAGCAGCCTCGATCATTACGAGCAGTACTTC. Translated, it gives CASSLDHYEQYF. This chain connects TRBV5-1 to TRBJ2-7, with D hard to call. This CDR3 has 12 residues. From germline, CDR1 is SGHRS and CDR2 YFSETQ. Trimming stripped 4 bases from V and 4 bases from J, with 9 bases between.

The chain carries TRBV18 and TRBJ2-2; D gene unclear. The CDR3 length is 13 residues. V lost 3 bases and J 4 bases, leaving 6 bases between the germline ends. CDR1 KGHSH and CDR2 LQKENI come from the germline V gene. The CDR3 spells CASSPSGTGELFF. For the CDR3, the DNA is TGTGCCAGCTCACCCTCAGGCACCGGGGAGCTGTTTTTT.

This chain links TRBV15 with TRBJ2-1, with TRBD2 matching 9 bases. The CDR3 covers 19 residues. Trimming at V came to 0 bases and at J to 2 bases, leaving 11 bases not matched to a gene. The germline V gene has CDR1 LNHNV and CDR2 YYDKDF (reference sequence). The CDR3 sequence is CATSREQGLAGRPYNEQFF. The CDR3 nucleotides are TGTGCCACCAGCAGAGAGCAGGGGCTAGCGGGACGACCCTACAATGAGCAGTTCTTC.

J is TRBJ2-5 and V is TRBV7-2; the D is unclear. Germline V CDR1 and CDR2: SGHTA, FQGNSA. V lost 5 bases and J 1 base, leaving 2 bases between the germline ends. The CDR3 runs 11 residues. Here the CDR3 reads CASSPQETQYF. The CDR3 nucleotides are TGTGCCAGCAGCCCCCAAGAGACCCAGTACTTC.

The chain combines TRBV9 with TRBJ1-5, with D unclear. The CDR3 sequence is 14 residues long. Looked up from germline, CDR1 is SGDLS and CDR2 is YYNGEE. V was clipped by 7 bases and J by 1 base, with 12 bases between them. CDR3: CASSPGISNQPQHF. CDR3 nucleotide sequence: TGTGCCAGCTCCCCTGGGATAAGCAATCAGCCCCAGCATTTT.

The J gene is TRBJ2-1, the V gene TRBV2; TRBD1 agrees at 8 bases. CDR1 and CDR2 from the germline V gene are SNHLY and FYNNEI. CDR3 length: 15 residues. Losses at the gene ends were 4 bases for V and 6 bases for J; bases not matched to a gene: 8. The CDR3 region is CASSVGRQGFNEQFF. The CDR3 DNA is TGTGCCAGCAGTGTTGGGAGACAGGGGTTCAATGAGCAGTTCTTC. Looking up the rest from reference TRBV2 and TRBJ2-1 gives the full variable domain: EPEVTQTPSHQVTQMGQEVILRCVPISNHLYFYWYRQILGQKVEFLVSFYNNEISEKSEIFDDQFSVERPDGSNFTLKIRSTKLEDSAMYFCASSVGRQGFNEQFFGPGTRLTVL.

The CDR3 DNA follows: TGCGCCAGCATGGGAGGGGACGGGACAGGGCCCTGGGGGAACTATGGCTACACCTTC. Translation gives CASMGGDGTGPWGNYGYTF. The V gene is TRBV10-2, the J gene TRBJ1-2; 9 bases are a match to TRBD1. Germline loops: CDR1 WSHSY, CDR2 SAAADI. This CDR3 is 19 amino acids long. With V trimmed by 7 bases and J by 2 bases, 20 bases remained unmatched.

This rearrangement joins TRBV29-1 to TRBJ1-1; D is unresolved. Germline assignment: CDR1 SQVTM and CDR2 ANQGSEA. The CDR3 length is 10 residues. V shed 4 bases and J shed 2 bases, with 2 bases lying between them. CDR3 nucleotide sequence: TGCAGCGTTGCAAACACTGAAGCTTTCTTT. Translation: CSVANTEAFF. Full variable domain (missing parts from reference TRBV29-1 and TRBJ1-1): SAVISQKPSRDICQRGTSLTIQCQVDSQVTMMFWYRQQPGQSLTLIATANQGSEATYESGFVIDKFPISRPNLTFSTLTVSNMSPEDSSIYLCSVANTEAFFGQGTRLTVV.

On this clone: Sequence at one end of the junction differs from germline and may be a read error. The chain joins TRBV28 to TRBJ2-7; 8 positions match TRBD1. The V gene's germline CDR1 is MDHEN and CDR2 SYDVKM. The CDR3 has 12 amino acids. The CDR3 region is CASSFRGQGVNF. DNA of the CDR3: TGTGCCAGCAGTTTCCGTGGACAGGGCGTGAACTTC.

The rearrangement links TRBV11-2 to TRBJ2-3; the D is unclear. V shed 1 base and J shed 4 bases, with 6 bases lying between them. The length of the CDR3 is 13 residues. Per the germline V gene, CDR1 is SGHAT and CDR2 is FQNNGV. CDR3 protein: CASSLVGPDTQYF. Written as DNA, the CDR3 is TGTGCCAGCAGCTTAGTTGGGCCAGATACGCAGTATTTT.

The CDR3: CASSSSGRASYEQYF. In DNA form, the CDR3 reads TGTGCCAGCAGTTCTAGCGGGAGGGCCTCCTACGAGCAGTACTTC. The chain carries TRBV27 and TRBJ2-7; 12 nucleotides match TRBD2. Losses at the gene ends were 4 bases for V and 0 bases for J; bases not matched to a gene: 1. This CDR3 has 15 amino acids. The V gene's germline CDR1 is MNHEY and CDR2 SMNVEV (reference sequence).

The chain combines TRBV11-3 with TRBJ2-1; D is unresolved. V lost 4 bases and J 4 bases, leaving 14 bases between the germline ends. The CDR3 is made up of 15 amino acids. Germline V lookup: CDR1 SGHNT, CDR2 YENEEA. CDR3 protein: CASSSGPAKYNEQFF. The CDR3 DNA sequence: TGTGCCAGCAGCTCCGGGCCAGCTAAATACAATGAGCAGTTCTTC.

J is TRBJ2-1 and V is TRBV15; 10 bases are a match to TRBD2. The germline CDR1 and CDR2 sequences are LNHNV and YYDKDF (reference sequence). CDR3 length: 16 residues. With 4 bases clipped from V and 6 bases from J, the junction kept 9 bases outside the gene matches. DNA for the CDR3: TGTGCCACCAGCACCCCTAGCGGGGGCCTTTCCAATGAGCAGTTCTTC. Translating gives CATSTPSGGLSNEQFF. Variable domain in full (rest from reference TRBV15 and TRBJ2-1): DAMVIQNPRYQVTQFGKPVTLSCSQTLNHNVMYWYQQKSSQAPKLLFHYYDKDFNNEADTPDNFQSRRPNTSFCFLDIRSPGLGDTAMYLCATSTPSGGLSNEQFFGPGTRLTVL.

The V call is TRBV19, the J call TRBJ2-7; 8 bases are shared with TRBD2. There are 13 residues in the CDR3. Germline V gene lookup returns CDR1 LNHDA and CDR2 SQIVND (reference sequence). Germline trimming cut 4 bases from V and 2 bases from J; bases unmatched to any gene: 1. CDR3 amino acids: CASSSGGTYEQYF. The CDR3 nucleotides read TGTGCCAGTAGTAGCGGGGGGACCTACGAGCAGTACTTC. The full variable domain, its missing parts supplied by reference TRBV19 and TRBJ2-7, is DGGITQSPKYLFRKEGQNVTLSCEQNLNHDAMYWYRQDPGQGLRLIYYSQIVNDFQKGDIAEGYSVSREKKESFPLTVTSAQKNPTAFYLCASSSGGTYEQYFGPGTRLTVT.

The chain couples TRBV7-2 to TRBJ2-5; D gene unclear. V was pared by 3 bases and J by 3 bases, with 17 bases between. Germline V CDR1 and CDR2: SGHTA, FQGNSA. CDR3 length: 16 amino acids. CDR3 loop: CASSFLLESTKETQYF. The CDR3 DNA reads TGTGCCAGCAGCTTCCTGTTGGAGTCAACAAAAGAGACCCAGTACTTC. Drawing the rest from reference TRBV7-2 and TRBJ2-5, the complete variable domain is GAGVSQSPSNKVTEKGKDVELRCDPISGHTALYWYRQSLGQGLEFLIYFQGNSAPDKSGLPSDRFSAERTGGSVSTLTIQRTQQEDSAVYLCASSFLLESTKETQYFGPGTRLLVL.